This TCR beta chain comes out of a study of shared clonotypes between healthy human individuals. Study background: Three CD4 naive, three CD4 memory, two CD8 naive and one CD8 memory plate were used per donor.

Study-wide results and caveats: In contrast to clonotypes shared by all four donors, non-shared clonotypes had lower generation probabilities.

The CDR3 has 12 residues. Deletions cut 7 bases from V and 5 bases from J, with 8 bases between. Germline-derived CDR1 and CDR2 are SNHLY and FYNNEI. A remark on this clone: The antigen remains undetermined.

TCRdb's table, derived via immunoSEQ multiplex PCR, lists solely in-frame clones and lacks some. The data hold roughly 1,600,000 clones, with 98% to 99% observed a single time. Material: naive CD4+ T cells sorted from blood. The subset denotes: CD45RA+ positively selected. The source is a man under 40 in good health. The chain has TRBV2 and TRBJ1-4; D may be TRBD1 (6 bases). The CDR3 region is CASNTGNEKLFF. The CDR3 region has the DNA TGTGCCAGCAATACAGGGAATGAAAAACTGTTTTTT. The complete variable domain, with remaining parts taken from reference TRBV2 and TRBJ1-4, reads EPEVTQTPSHQVTQMGQEVILRCVPISNHLYFYWYRQILGQKVEFLVSFYNNEISEKSEIFDDQFSVERPDGSNFTLKIRSTKLEDSAMYFCASNTGNEKLFFGSGTQLSVL.